This TCR beta chain is from a study of cytomegalovirus exposure and HLA in healthy donors (TCRdb year 2017). Regarding the complete study: An earlier analysis of several hundred of the donors reported roughly 270 Gb of sequence data and 100 million to 130 million unique TCR beta sequences from 190 million or so T cells. Approximately 300 gigabases of sequencing data and around 80 million unique TCR sequences made up an early release that covered some 640 HLA-typed donors. The genetic ancestry cluster associated with self-reported Caucasian donors included 81% of the 350 to 500 genotyped donors. The study aimed to test whether signatures of past pathogen exposure could be identified by cataloging public T cell receptors. The T cell repertoires of some 670 subjects were profiled by immunosequencing and related to cytomegalovirus serostatus. Besides the first cohort of 666 subjects, a separate validation cohort made up of over 95 different subjects was used. The study combined high-throughput TCR immunosequencing, statistical association of individual TCRs with disease status, and machine learning to predict cytomegalovirus infection status. To study patterns of TCR occurrence, a later analysis re-analyzed previously published TCR beta repertoires from around 660 donors and added high-resolution HLA genotyping. Rather than drawing on any new phenotypic data, the later analysis identified candidate immune exposures from TCR beta sequences and the way those sequences occurred across donors. In an earlier analysis of 587 of the donors, high-throughput TCR beta sequencing was used to judge whether each TCR beta V gene segment behaved as functional or pseudogenic. Donor age, sex, ethnicity and CMV serostatus were compiled alongside the repertoire data. A later genetic analysis used genome-wide SNP genotypes for about 55% of the 666 donors, treating that subset as a discovery cohort. All discovery cohort repertoires had been generated on a single sequencing platform. Both class I and class II loci were covered by HLA typing, at four-digit resolution. The number of typed donors differed by locus: about 629-630 for A, B, C, DRB1 and DQB1; roughly 510 for DQA1; some 590 for DPA1; and roughly 490 for DPB1. Because of strong linkage in the cohort, four to six DR-DQ haplotypes were treated as single units for association and clustering. Among roughly 370 genotyped donors of the cohort, an average of roughly 240,000 unique TCR beta nucleotide sequences were sequenced per donor, around 20% of them non-productive. General conclusions and limits of the study: According to the authors, the approach could potentially be generalized to other disease states and immunological phenotypes. Broadly in line with IMGT annotations, most TCR beta V segments showed up in productive rearrangements about 87% or about 30% of the time in an earlier analysis of several hundred of the donors. Only TCR beta chains were sequenced in this cohort, and the absence of alpha or paired-chain data limited detectable features. A cluster of highly shared sequence variants was judged likely to be a technical artifact of the sequencing pipeline. The classifier was reported to diagnose cytomegalovirus status with high specificity and sensitivity in both the original and validation cohorts. The presence/absence analyses assumed that sequencing depth was roughly uniform across donors, and that assumption may not be true. Several of the top co-occurrence clusters appeared to be linked to parvovirus B19, influenza, CMV and Epstein-Barr virus, according to a later analysis. Because some donors lacked HLA typing at each locus, the association tests relied only on the typed subset. A later analysis found that most CMV-associated TCR beta chains appeared HLA-restricted, with HLA associations seemingly driven largely by CMV exposure. An association between a missense DCLRE1C variant and V-gene and J-gene trimming of TCR beta chains was found in a later genetic analysis and replicated in an independent cohort. Correlated functional status among segregating V segments might reflect linkage disequilibrium, but an unknown experimental factor could not be ruled out. According to a later analysis, TCR association rates differed among HLA loci, with DRB1 alleles showing the most associated TCRs and HLA-C alleles showing the fewest. A later analysis found that HLA-associated TCR beta chains were more clonally expanded and had lower generation probabilities than equally common non-associated chains. Most TCR sequences were seen in very few donors, while some public TCRs were found in many individuals. CMV serostatus was the only immune exposure information available for the cohort. In a later genetic analysis, fewer N-insertions in productive TCRs were reported among donors in an Asian-associated ancestry cluster than the approximately 630-donor mean. A further reported finding was that TCR beta sequences accurately predicted the HLA-A and HLA-B alleles for most subjects in the first cohort. Because counts were too low, some 17 rarely observed V segments, including chromosome 9 orphons, were excluded from the earlier analysis of fewer than 650 of the donors. Specific HLA alleles were associated with 15,000 to 20,000 TCR beta sequences at a false discovery rate of 0.05 in a later analysis. Some IMGT-functional V segments, including TRBV6-2 and TRBV6-3, could not be told apart with the 87-base-pair reads, so those segments were excluded. The study listed 164 TCR beta chains as associated with cytomegalovirus. In vitro tests confirmed that a few of the cytomegalovirus-associated TCR beta chains recognize cytomegalovirus antigens. When HLA alleles, especially DR and DQ, strongly co-occurred, TCR associations were difficult to assign to individual alleles.

Notes on this clone: Its target antigen remains unknown. It has no much larger one-base neighbor in the sample; base qualities were not kept.

Trimming removed 4 bases from V and 2 bases from J, leaving 15 bases between the germline ends. As encoded in the germline V gene (reference sequence), CDR1 is LNHDA while CDR2 is SQIVND. Reading from cysteine to phenylalanine, the CDR3 counts 16 amino acids. The sequence is cut down to CDR3 DNA, 48 bases in frame from base 1. The cohort was made up of roughly 670 healthy bone marrow donors. At the time of sampling, every cohort member was nominally healthy, though immune exposures that went unrecorded were likely present. The donor was CMV seronegative and was included in the group of around 320 seronegative cohort members. Every donor gave a peripheral blood sample, and the peripheral blood mononuclear cells from that sample were used for TCR beta sequencing. The Qiagen DNeasy Blood Extraction Kit was used to extract genomic DNA from the blood cell samples. Library construction relied on the immunoSEQ multiplex PCR assay. A mixture of 60 forward primers for TCR Vbeta segments and 13 reverse primers for TCR Jbeta segments was used in the multiplex PCR. The CDR3 region of rearranged TCR beta genes was amplified from genomic DNA with a multiplex PCR assay. On the Illumina HiSeq System, the amplified TCR beta libraries were sequenced as 87-base-pair reads. The published analysis was carried out like this. A later analysis counted approximately 76 million unique TCR beta chains across the roughly 700 repertoires, and roughly 9.9 million of these chains were shared by at least two donors. Raw reads were error-corrected and collapsed into unique sequences with a nearest-neighbor algorithm that merged closely related sequences to remove PCR and sequencing errors. To assign V, D and J gene segments, CDR3 sequences were aligned to IMGT reference sequences. For a sequence to be retained, a match of at least six nucleotides was required to both a V gene segment and a J gene segment. Rearrangements were called productive when the CDR3 lacked stop codons and stayed in frame with V and J; all others were non-productive. CDR3 was defined by IMGT convention, running from the second conserved V-encoded cysteine to the conserved J-encoded phenylalanine. In an earlier analysis of around 640 of the donors, sequences lacking an unambiguous match to a single V gene segment were excluded. An earlier analysis of several hundred of the donors called V segments functional above 56.7% productive rearrangements and segregating when the between-donor standard deviation exceeded 5%. To diagnose cytomegalovirus status from the catalog of TCR beta chain sequences, a statistical classification framework was built. In a later analysis, V and J genes were assigned by comparing TCR nucleotide sequences against IMGT/GENE-DB human TR gene sequences. In a later analysis, CDR3 sequences and most-parsimonious VDJ recombination scenarios were assigned using the TCRdist pipeline. In a later analysis, each TCR beta chain was defined by its CDR3 amino acid sequence together with its V-gene family, and reads lacking a unique V-gene family were excluded. In a later analysis, approximately 640 highly shared, low-generation-probability nucleotide sequences were removed to address suspected cross-contamination and a sequencing artifact. In a later analysis, a clonal expansion index for each public chain was calculated from normalized within-repertoire ranks of inferred template counts. Generation probabilities in a later analysis came from a VDJ recombination model fitted to out-of-frame rearrangements, and those results were checked against IGoR. A later analysis scored TCR-TCR, TCR-HLA and TCR-CMV co-occurrence with hypergeometric tests, applying a repertoire-size bias correction to TCR pairs. To estimate false discovery rates, a later analysis permuted the HLA or CMV assignments 20 times. In a later analysis, co-occurring TCRs were grouped using DBSCAN, and TCRdist sequence similarity was added for clustering within HLA-allele-positive subsets. Repertoires with fewer than 30,000 or more than 120,000 public chains, plus five repertoires with anomalous nucleotide sharing, were excluded from co-occurrence clustering. Entries here come from immuneACCESS through TCRdb and include only in-frame sequences with V and J called. Some clones fail to appear in such tables; in the studies checked, an unresolved V gene covers under half of the shortfall, and the cause of the remainder is unknown. V and J calls and clone size follow that table, whereas D and trimming were derived from the DNA. The sample includes about 110,000 clones, with under 85% observed a single time. In total, the top ten clones hold under 1.5% of the sample.

Sequenced sample: PBMCs. The chain is encoded by TRBV19 joined to TRBJ2-4; the D gene is perhaps TRBD1, from 6 matching bases. This receptor was obtained from a man under 40 in good health and CMV-seronegative. The nucleotide sequence reads as follows: TGTGCCAGTAGTACAACAGGGCGTGGGACCAAAAACATTCAGTACTTC. Translated, this is CASSTTGRGTKNIQYF.